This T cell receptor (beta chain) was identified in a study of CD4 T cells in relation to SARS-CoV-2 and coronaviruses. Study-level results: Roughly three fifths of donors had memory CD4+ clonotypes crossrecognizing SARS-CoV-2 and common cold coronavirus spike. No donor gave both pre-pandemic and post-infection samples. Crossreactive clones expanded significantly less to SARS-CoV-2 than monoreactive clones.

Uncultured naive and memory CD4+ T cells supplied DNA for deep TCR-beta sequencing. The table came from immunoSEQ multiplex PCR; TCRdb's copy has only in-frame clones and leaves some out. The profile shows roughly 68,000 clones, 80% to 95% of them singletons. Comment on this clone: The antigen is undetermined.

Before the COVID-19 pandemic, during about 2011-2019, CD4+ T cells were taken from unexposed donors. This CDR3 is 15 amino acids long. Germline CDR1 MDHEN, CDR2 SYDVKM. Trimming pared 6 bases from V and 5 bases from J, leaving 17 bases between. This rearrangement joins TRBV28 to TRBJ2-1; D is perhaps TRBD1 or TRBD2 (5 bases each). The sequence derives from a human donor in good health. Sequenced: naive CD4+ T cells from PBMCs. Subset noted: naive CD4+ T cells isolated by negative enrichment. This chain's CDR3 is CASSPGTAGDNEQFF. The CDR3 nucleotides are TGTGCCAGCAGCCCCGGGACCGCGGGCGACAATGAGCAGTTCTTC.